A single sample gave rise to the 29 T cell receptor beta chains below, sequenced in a study of OX40 agonist ivuxolimab in advanced cancers. Using immunoSEQ multiplex PCR, the repertoire was profiled, and TCRdb retains in-frame clones only, with some absent. The sample contains fewer than 55,000 clones, over 80% of which appear only once. The sample here was CD4+ or CD8+ T cells sorted from blood, taken in a trial of the OX40 agonist ivuxolimab. Every receptor here comes from an adult with an advanced solid tumor such as melanoma, head and neck, liver or kidney cancer.

V usage is TRBV5-1 and J usage is TRBJ1-1; 10 bases are a match to TRBD1. CDR1 and CDR2 (germline): SGHRS, YFSETQ. The CDR3 runs 17 residues. J gave up 0 bases and V 4 bases, and 9 bases lay outside the gene matches. Written as DNA, the CDR3 is TGCGCCAGCAGCCCGGGGCCGGGACAGGGGATGAACACTGAAGCTTTCTTT. Protein sequence: CASSPGPGQGMNTEAFF.

This clone was counted once. The V gene is TRBV11-2, the J gene TRBJ2-1; possibly TRBD2 for D (6 bases). Germline CDR1 reads SGHAT; CDR2 reads FQNNGV. The CDR3 sequence is 14 residues long. Trimming took 5 bases from V and 6 from J, leaving 14 bases between them. CDR3 residues: CASSHRLEGNEQFF. CDR3 nucleotide sequence: TGTGCCAGCAGCCACAGACTAGAGGGCAATGAGCAGTTCTTC.

In its sample, this clone was seen a few times. The CDR3 loop is CASSFKQGAAKNIQYF. CDR3 sequence (DNA): TGTGCCAGTAGTTTCAAACAGGGGGCTGCCAAAAACATTCAGTACTTC. The gene calls are TRBV19 and TRBJ2-4; 9 bases align to TRBD1. CDR3 length: 16 residues. Trimming removed 5 bases from V and 1 base from J; junction bases left unmatched: 6. The germline V gene encodes CDR1 LNHDA and CDR2 SQIVND (reference sequence).

The chain joins TRBV5-1 to TRBJ1-2, with TRBD1 as a possible D gene (5 bases). Trimming removed 2 bases from V and 0 bases from J, with 8 bases in between. Germline loops: CDR1 SGHRS, CDR2 YFSETQ. The CDR3 is 14 amino acids. The CDR3 DNA reads as TGCGCCAGCAGCTTCGGGGGTACTAACTATGGCTACACCTTC. As protein: CASSFGGTNYGYTF.

J is TRBJ2-1 and V is TRBV19; D is uncertain. This CDR3 is 14 amino acids long. Germline CDR1 reads LNHDA; CDR2 reads SQIVND (reference sequence). V lost 5 bases and J 8 bases, leaving 16 bases between the germline ends. In DNA form, the CDR3 reads TGTGCCAGTAGTCCCCGGGTCCCGTCCGATGAGCAGTTCTTC. It codes for CASSPRVPSDEQFF.

The sample holds a few counts of this clone. The V gene is TRBV14, the J gene TRBJ1-4, with D maybe TRBD1 (5 bases). CDR1 and CDR2 from the germline V gene are SGHDN and FVKESK. The CDR3 has 15 amino acids. V gave up 4 bases and J gave up 9 bases, with 18 bases separating them. Here the CDR3 reads CASSPLVDGAQKLFF. CDR3 DNA: TGTGCCAGCAGCCCGTTAGTGGACGGGGCGCAAAAACTGTTTTTT.

The chain couples TRBV4-3 to TRBJ2-6; D uncertain. The CDR3 runs to 15 residues. V lost 1 base to trimming and J lost 2 bases, with 6 bases between them. Germline CDR1 LGHNA, CDR2 YSLEER. The DNA for the CDR3 is TGCGCCAGCAGCCAAGGGGGAACTGGGGCCAACGTCCTGACTTTC. Translating gives CASSQGGTGANVLTF.

V and J are TRBV2 and TRBJ2-2, with 9 bases identical to TRBD1. The CDR3 is 16 amino acids. V lost 6 bases, J lost 3 bases, and 8 bases stayed unmatched. CDR1 is SNHLY, CDR2 FYNNEI, per germline. The CDR3 loop reads CASRGRTGDDTGELFF. The CDR3 DNA is TGTGCCAGCAGGGGCCGGACAGGGGACGACACCGGGGAGCTGTTTTTT.

This clone occurred once. The gene calls are TRBV23-1 and TRBJ2-7; D call uncertain. TRBV23-1 is assigned to the ORF class and has an uncertain function. The length of the CDR3 is 15 residues. V lost 0 bases, J lost 3 bases, and 12 bases lay in between. The CDR3 DNA sequence: TGCGCCAGCAGTCAATCGATAGCTAGAGTCTACGAGCAGTACGTC. This sequence encodes CASSQSIARVYEQYV.

The CDR3 bases are TGCGCCAGCAGCTCACTGGGACCCCAGAACACTGAAGCTTTCTTT. This codes for CASSSLGPQNTEAFF. The chain carries TRBV5-1 and TRBJ1-1, with D tentatively TRBD1 (5 bases). CDR3 length equals 15 residues. Germline CDR1 SGHRS, CDR2 YFSETQ. Trimming cost V 3 bases and J 1 base, with 13 bases left between them. The variable domain in full, with the rest retrieved from reference TRBV5-1 and TRBJ1-1, is KAGVTQTPRYLIKTRGQQVTLSCSPISGHRSVSWYQQTPGQGLQFLFEYFSETQRNKGNFPGRFSGRQFSNSRSEMNVSTLELGDSALYLCASSSLGPQNTEAFFGQGTRLTVV.

The sample holds one count of this clone. J is TRBJ1-2 and V is TRBV11-2; 7 bases are a match to TRBD1. The CDR3 is 13 amino acids. Trimming at V came to 3 bases and at J to 7 bases, leaving 5 bases not matched to a gene. Germline CDR1 SGHAT, CDR2 FQNNGV. CDR3 bases: TGTGCCAGCAGCTTGAAGGGGGCAGGTGGCTACACCTTC. Residues: CASSLKGAGGYTF.

The V call is TRBV29-1, the J call TRBJ2-1; tentatively, D is TRBD2 (6 bases). Germline V gives CDR1 SQVTM, CDR2 ANQGSEA. The CDR3 runs to 16 residues. The V gene lost 0 bases and the J gene lost 6 bases, with 18 bases spanning the gap. The DNA for the CDR3 is TGCAGCGTTGAAGATTTGTACGGGAGCCGGACCAATGAGCAGTTCTTC. Residues: CSVEDLYGSRTNEQFF.

The rearrangement joins TRBV27 to TRBJ1-5; D remains ambiguous. Between the trimmed V and J ends, which lost 0 bases and 6 bases, there was a span of 9 bases. This CDR3 spans 14 amino acids. Per germline, CDR1 MNHEY and CDR2 SMNVEV (reference sequence). The CDR3 DNA sequence: TGTGCCAGCAGTTTATCAGGTCTGGTTCAGCCCCAGCATTTT. This gives the protein CASSLSGLVQPQHF.

The V and J genes are TRBV2 and TRBJ2-3; D uncertain. Germline assignment: CDR1 SNHLY and CDR2 FYNNEI. Trimming took off 5 bases at V and 10 bases at J, with 13 bases between the two ends. The CDR3 has 12 residues. In nucleotides, the CDR3 is TGTGCCAGCAGTCGGACCGGCGAAGCGCAGTATTTT. Amino acids: CASSRTGEAQYF.

This sequence joins TRBV7-8 and TRBJ2-2; 9 bases fit TRBD1. V shed 4 bases and J 2 bases; nucleotides not matched to a gene: 5. In germline, CDR1 is SGHVS, CDR2 FQNEAQ. The CDR3 runs to 16 residues. The chain's CDR3 is CASSSYRGPNTGELFF. The DNA of the CDR3 is TGTGCCAGCAGCTCTTACAGGGGGCCTAACACCGGGGAGCTGTTTTTT.

V and J are TRBV7-2 and TRBJ2-3; 7 nucleotides agree with TRBD2. The CDR3 is 15 amino acids. Germline trimming cut 0 bases from V and 4 bases from J; bases unmatched to any gene: 4. CDR1 SGHTA and CDR2 FQGNSA come from the germline V gene. CDR3 sequence (DNA): TGTGCCAGCAGCTTAGCGTCTGCGGGGGCAGATACGCAGTATTTT. Its protein is CASSLASAGADTQYF.

V is TRBV28 and J is TRBJ2-3; D tentatively fits TRBD1 or TRBD2 (5 bases each). The CDR3 contains 15 residues. Germline CDR1 reads MDHEN; CDR2 reads SYDVKM. V lost 7 bases and J 7 bases, leaving 21 bases between the germline ends. The CDR3 sequence is CASTTTGQGVYTQYF. Here the CDR3 DNA reads TGTGCCAGCACGACTACTGGGCAGGGAGTGTATACGCAGTATTTT.

Only a few counts were recorded for this clone. The chain couples TRBV7-9 to TRBJ1-1; 7 bases are shared with TRBD1. CDR3 length: 13 residues. Germline V gives CDR1 SEHNR, CDR2 FQNEAQ (reference sequence). Losses at the gene ends were 6 bases for V and 2 bases for J; bases not matched to a gene: 3. The CDR3 is CASRGQLNTEAFF. As DNA, the CDR3 is TGTGCCAGCAGGGGACAGCTAAACACTGAAGCTTTCTTT. Drawing the rest from reference TRBV7-9 and TRBJ1-1, the complete variable domain is DTGVSQNPRHKITKRGQNVTFRCDPISEHNRLYWYRQTLGQGPEFLTYFQNEAQLEKSRLLSDRFSAERPKGSFSTLEIQRTEQGDSAMYLCASRGQLNTEAFFGQGTRLTVV.

The genes are TRBV7-2 and TRBJ1-4; maybe TRBD1 (5 bases). Germline V gene lookup returns CDR1 SGHTA and CDR2 FQGNSA. V was shortened by 4 bases and J by 8 bases, with 14 bases between the two germline ends. The CDR3 has 14 amino acids. CDR3 nucleotides: TGTGCCAGCAGCTACGACAGTCTTGAGGAAAAACTGTTTTTT. Protein sequence: CASSYDSLEEKLFF.

V is TRBV11-1 and J is TRBJ2-1, with no clear D. This CDR3 region has 14 residues. Trimming cost V 2 bases and J 2 bases, with 7 bases left between them. Germline V gene sequence: CDR1 SGHAT, CDR2 FQDESV (reference sequence). CDR3 residues: CASSLRSAYNEQFF. CDR3 sequence (DNA): TGTGCCAGCAGCTTACGCTCAGCCTACAATGAGCAGTTCTTC.

A single count supports this clone. The genes are TRBV6-1 and TRBJ1-1; weak D call: TRBD1 (5 bases). Germline CDR1 reads MNHNS; CDR2 reads SASEGT. This CDR3 spans 14 amino acids. V lost 0 bases to trimming and J lost 11 bases, with 16 bases between them. Written as DNA, the CDR3 is TGTGCCAGCAGTGAAGCCGGGCAGGGCCAAGGGGCTTTCTTT. It codes for CASSEAGQGQGAFF.

The chain combines TRBV5-1 with TRBJ2-2; TRBD1 agrees at 7 bases. The V gene end was trimmed by 4 bases and the J gene end by 4 bases; junction bases not matched to a gene: 10. Germline assignment: CDR1 SGHRS and CDR2 YFSETQ. CDR3 length: 16 amino acids. The CDR3 reads CASSQSPAGGTGELFF. CDR3 nucleotides: TGCGCCAGCAGCCAGTCCCCGGCAGGGGGCACCGGGGAGCTGTTTTTT.

V and J are TRBV15 and TRBJ2-1; tentatively, D is TRBD1 (6 bases). V was pared by 0 bases and J by 4 bases, with 13 bases between. In germline, CDR1 is LNHNV, CDR2 YYDKDF (reference sequence). The CDR3 spans 16 residues. The CDR3 bases are TGTGCCACCAGCAGAGATACAGGACAGCTTTACAATGAGCAGTTCTTC. Its translation: CATSRDTGQLYNEQFF.

The chain is built from TRBV28 and TRBJ1-5; tentatively, D is TRBD1 (5 bases). The CDR3 covers 15 residues. CDR1 and CDR2 (germline): MDHEN, SYDVKM. Trimming shortened V by 2 bases and J by 6 bases, and 14 bases separated the two germline ends. The CDR3 is CASSLGQVGGQPQHF. As DNA, the CDR3 is TGTGCCAGCAGTTTAGGGCAGGTGGGGGGTCAGCCCCAGCATTTT. Together with reference TRBV28 and TRBJ1-5, the CDR3 gives the full variable domain: DVKVTQSSRYLVKRTGEKVFLECVQDMDHENMFWYRQDPGLGLRLIYFSYDVKMKEKGDIPEGYSVSREKKERFSLILESASTNQTSMYLCASSLGQVGGQPQHFGDGTRLSIL.

The sample holds one count of this clone. This sequence joins TRBV28 and TRBJ1-6, with D unresolved. Germline CDR1 MDHEN, CDR2 SYDVKM. Trimming stripped 2 bases from V and 10 bases from J, with 6 bases between. The CDR3 extends over 12 amino acids. The CDR3 sequence is CASSLNESPLHF. DNA for the CDR3: TGTGCCAGCAGTTTAAACGAATCACCCCTCCACTTT.

The chain employs TRBV4-1 and TRBJ1-2, with D possibly being TRBD1 (5 bases). V was clipped by 4 bases and J by 3 bases, with 18 bases between them. The germline gives CDR1 MGHRA, CDR2 YSYEKL. The CDR3 loop spans 16 amino acids. Here the CDR3 reads CASSLHEGTAYYGYTF. The CDR3 DNA reads as TGCGCCAGCAGCCTTCACGAGGGGACGGCTTACTATGGCTACACCTTC.

V usage is TRBV19 and J usage is TRBJ2-1; a weak D match, TRBD2 (6 bases). This CDR3 spans 13 amino acids. The germline V gene has CDR1 LNHDA and CDR2 SQIVND (reference sequence). Deletions cut 3 bases from V and 6 bases from J, with 9 bases between. The CDR3 sequence: CASSMTRGNEQFF. The CDR3 DNA reads TGTGCCAGTAGTATGACGCGGGGCAATGAGCAGTTCTTC.

At least ten counts were recorded for this clone. The rearrangement uses TRBV11-2 and TRBJ2-2; D is undetermined. The CDR3 length is 16 residues. Germline V gene sequence: CDR1 SGHAT, CDR2 FQNNGV. V lost 1 base to trimming and J lost 6 bases, with 15 bases between them. CDR3 coding DNA: TGTGCCAGCAGCTTAGCGTCAGGCGGAAGGTCCGGGGAGCTGTTTTTT. Translating it yields CASSLASGGRSGELFF. Full variable domain (rest looked up from reference TRBV11-2 and TRBJ2-2): EAGVAQSPRYKIIEKRQSVAFWCNPISGHATLYWYQQILGQGPKLLIQFQNNGVVDDSQLPKDRFSAERLKGVDSTLKIQPAKLEDSAVYLCASSLASGGRSGELFFGEGSRLTVL.

The gene calls are TRBV7-9 and TRBJ1-2; 7 positions agree with TRBD1. The CDR3 totals 15 residues. Losses at the gene ends were 0 bases for V and 6 bases for J; bases not matched to a gene: 7. Per germline, CDR1 SEHNR and CDR2 FQNEAQ (reference sequence). CDR3 region: CASSLAWQGGHGYTF. The CDR3 coding sequence is TGTGCCAGCAGCTTAGCTTGGCAGGGGGGCCATGGCTACACCTTC. Together with reference TRBV7-9 and TRBJ1-2, the CDR3 gives the full variable domain: DTGVSQNPRHKITKRGQNVTFRCDPISEHNRLYWYRQTLGQGPEFLTYFQNEAQLEKSRLLSDRFSAERPKGSFSTLEIQRTEQGDSAMYLCASSLAWQGGHGYTFGSGTRLTVV.